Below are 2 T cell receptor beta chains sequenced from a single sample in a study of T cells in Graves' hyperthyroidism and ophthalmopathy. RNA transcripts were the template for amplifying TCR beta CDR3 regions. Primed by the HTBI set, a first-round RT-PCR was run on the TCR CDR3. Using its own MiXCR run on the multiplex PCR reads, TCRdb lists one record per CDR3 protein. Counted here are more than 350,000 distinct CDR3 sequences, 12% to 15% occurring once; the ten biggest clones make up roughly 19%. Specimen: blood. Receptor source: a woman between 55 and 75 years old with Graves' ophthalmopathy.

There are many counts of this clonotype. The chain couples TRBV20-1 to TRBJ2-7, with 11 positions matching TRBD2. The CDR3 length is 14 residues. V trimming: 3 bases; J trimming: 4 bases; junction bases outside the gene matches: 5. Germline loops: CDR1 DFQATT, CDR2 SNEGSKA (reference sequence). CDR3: CSARELAGGYEQYF. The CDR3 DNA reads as TGCAGTGCTAGGGAGCTAGCGGGAGGTTACGAGCAGTACTTC.

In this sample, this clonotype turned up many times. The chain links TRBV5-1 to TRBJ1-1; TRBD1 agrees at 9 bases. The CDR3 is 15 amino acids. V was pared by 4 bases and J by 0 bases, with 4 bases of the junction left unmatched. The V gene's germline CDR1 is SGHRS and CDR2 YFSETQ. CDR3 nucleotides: TGCGCCAGCAGCGACGGACAGGGGATGAACACTGAAGCTTTCTTT. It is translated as CASSDGQGMNTEAFF.